Shown below are 32 T cell receptor beta chains from a single sample sequenced in a study of T cells in Graves' hyperthyroidism and ophthalmopathy. RNA transcripts served as the template for amplifying TCR beta CDR3 regions. With the HTBI primer set, the TCR CDR3 went through a first round of RT-PCR. From the multiplex PCR reads, TCRdb called clonotypes with MiXCR, one entry per CDR3 protein. The table shows over 550,000 distinct CDR3 sequences, with 16% occurring only once. What was sequenced was blood. The receptor set was obtained from a young woman with Graves' hyperthyroidism.

There are a few counts of this clonotype. DNA for the CDR3: TGTGCCAGCAGTTACTCGGCAGGGTGGGAAGAGACCCAGTACTTC. Translation gives CASSYSAGWEETQYF. This chain connects TRBV6-2 or TRBV6-3 to TRBJ2-5, with a tentative D call TRBD1 (5 bases). The V end lost 0 bases, the J end lost 3 bases, and 11 bases lay between the germline ends. Germline-derived CDR1 and CDR2 are MNHEY and SVGEGT. This CDR3 is built from 15 residues.

V and J are TRBV7-2 and TRBJ1-5; 7 positions agree with TRBD1. V dropped 3 bases and J dropped 4; count of bases not matched to a gene: 6. Germline CDR1 is SGHTA and CDR2 is FQGNSA. This CDR3 spans 15 amino acids. CDR3 sequence (DNA): TGTGCCAGCAGCTTCTCGGACAGGCTGAATCAGCCCCAGCATTTT. Translating gives CASSFSDRLNQPQHF.

This clonotype occurred many times. The chain joins TRBV6-1 to TRBJ1-4, with D perhaps TRBD1 (6 bases). This CDR3 has 16 amino acids. Germline V gene data show CDR1 as MNHNS and CDR2 as SASEGT. V lost 6 bases to trimming and J lost 1 base, with 15 bases between them. The CDR3, as DNA: TGTGCCAGCAGCGATCTGGGAGGGGGAACTAATGAAAAACTGTTTTTT. Encoded protein: CASSDLGGGTNEKLFF.

At least ten counts were recorded for this clonotype. The rearrangement uses TRBV7-8 and TRBJ2-1; 12 nucleotides agree with TRBD2. The germline gives CDR1 SGHVS, CDR2 FQNEAQ. The CDR3 sequence is 16 residues long. Trimming took 4 bases from V and 4 from J; bases not matched to a gene: 5. The CDR3 nucleotides are TGTGCCAGCAGCTCTCTAGCGGGAGGGGTTTACAATGAGCAGTTCTTC. This sequence encodes CASSSLAGGVYNEQFF.

The chain recombines TRBV13 with TRBJ2-7, with D tentatively TRBD2 (6 bases). This CDR3 has 16 residues. V shed 4 bases and J shed 2 bases, with 18 bases lying between them. Germline V gene sequence: CDR1 PRHDT, CDR2 FYEKMQ (reference sequence). CDR3 DNA: TGTGCCAGCAGCTCCCAACCCCAGGGACTTCCCTACGAGCAGTACTTC. This translates into CASSSQPQGLPYEQYF.

This chain joins TRBV29-1 and TRBJ2-7; 7 bases align to TRBD1. Germline V gene data show CDR1 as SQVTM and CDR2 as ANQGSEA. The CDR3 consists of 12 residues. The trim removed 3 bases at V and 5 bases at J, leaving 4 bases unmatched. The CDR3 DNA follows: TGCAGCGTTGAGACAGGGTACCACGAGCAGTACTTC. Translation: CSVETGYHEQYF.

This clonotype came up a few times. V gene TRBV12-3 or TRBV12-4 combines with J gene TRBJ1-6, with TRBD1 identical over 11 bases. V gave up 4 bases and J gave up 9 bases; unmatched junction bases: 8. The CDR3 runs 16 residues. The CDR3 reads CASSSTGTGGFSPLHF. CDR3 DNA sequence: TGTGCCAGCAGTTCTACCGGGACAGGGGGGTTTTCACCCCTCCACTTT.

The sample holds a few counts of this clonotype. The chain is built from TRBV5-5 and TRBJ2-1; tentative D call: TRBD2 (6 bases). V was cut by 0 bases and J by 4 bases, with 11 bases left in between. The CDR3 spans 15 residues. CDR1 and CDR2 from the germline V gene are SGHKS and YYEKEE (reference sequence). The CDR3 sequence is CASSLDLARYNEQFF. In DNA form, the CDR3 reads TGTGCCAGCAGCTTGGATCTAGCGCGATACAATGAGCAGTTCTTC. Filled out from reference TRBV5-5 and TRBJ2-1, the complete variable domain reads DAGVTQSPTHLIKTRGQQVTLRCSPISGHKSVSWYQQVLGQGPQFIFQYYEKEERGRGNFPDRFSARQFPNYSSELNVNALLLGDSALYLCASSLDLARYNEQFFGPGTRLTVL.

The V and J genes are TRBV19 and TRBJ2-7; 8 nucleotides line up with TRBD1. With 3 bases clipped from V and 2 bases from J, the junction kept 6 bases outside the gene matches. The CDR3 runs to 15 residues. Germline assignment: CDR1 LNHDA and CDR2 SQIVND (reference sequence). The CDR3 bases are TGTGCCAGTAGTATGGACGGGACAGGCGCCTACGAGCAGTACTTC. Translation gives CASSMDGTGAYEQYF.

The chain has TRBV5-1 and TRBJ2-1, with D hard to call. With 0 bases removed from V and 0 bases from J, the gap between germline ends came to 13 bases. This CDR3 region has 17 residues. From germline, CDR1 is SGHRS and CDR2 YFSETQ. In nucleotides, the CDR3 is TGCGCCAGCAGCTTGGCCAAAACTACTTCCTCCTACAATGAGCAGTTCTTC. Its protein is CASSLAKTTSSYNEQFF. Variable domain in full (rest from reference TRBV5-1 and TRBJ2-1): KAGVTQTPRYLIKTRGQQVTLSCSPISGHRSVSWYQQTPGQGLQFLFEYFSETQRNKGNFPGRFSGRQFSNSRSEMNVSTLELGDSALYLCASSLAKTTSSYNEQFFGPGTRLTVL.

This clonotype has at least ten counts. The chain joins TRBV7-8 to TRBJ2-1; D ambiguous. The CDR3 spans 14 residues. Germline assignment: CDR1 SGHVS and CDR2 FQNEAQ. Between the trimmed V and J ends, which lost 2 bases and 3 bases, there was a span of 8 bases. The CDR3: CASSLRLNYNEQFF. The CDR3 region has the DNA TGTGCCAGCAGCTTACGGCTCAACTACAATGAGCAGTTCTTC. The whole variable domain, filled in from reference TRBV7-8 and TRBJ2-1, reads GAGVSQSPRYKVAKRGQDVALRCDPISGHVSLFWYQQALGQGPEFLTYFQNEAQLDKSGLPSDRFFAERPEGSVSTLKIQRTQQEDSAVYLCASSLRLNYNEQFFGPGTRLTVL.

The sample holds many counts of this clonotype. The rearrangement uses TRBV24-1 and TRBJ2-1; 9 bases agree with TRBD1. J gave up 10 bases and V 4 bases, and 7 bases lay outside the gene matches. The CDR3 runs 14 residues. CDR1 is KGHDR, CDR2 SFDVKD, per germline. As DNA, the CDR3 is TGTGCCACCAGTGAACCCGGGACAGGGCGCGAGCAGTTCTTC. This translates into CATSEPGTGREQFF.

CDR3 coding DNA: TGCAGTGCTTGGGCCGGGACGAAATATAGCAATCAGCCCCAGCATTTT. Protein: CSAWAGTKYSNQPQHF. The V and J genes are TRBV20-1 and TRBJ1-5, with D perhaps TRBD1 (5 bases). The V end lost 5 bases, the J end lost 0 bases, and 17 bases lay between the germline ends. Germline assignment: CDR1 DFQATT and CDR2 SNEGSKA (reference sequence). CDR3 length: 16 amino acids.

The rearrangement links TRBV12-5 to TRBJ2-1; 9 bases map to TRBD1. V shed 6 bases and J 10 bases; nucleotides not matched to a gene: 10. This CDR3 region has 14 residues. The V gene's germline CDR1 is LGHNT and CDR2 FRNRAP. Here the CDR3 DNA reads TGTGCTAGTGGCCTGACAGGGGGGGTATCGGAGCAGTTCTTC. Translated, it gives CASGLTGGVSEQFF.

The rearrangement links TRBV11-1 to TRBJ2-5; D is ambiguous. This CDR3 is 16 amino acids long. V shed 3 bases and J shed 2 bases, with 16 bases lying between them. Germline V gene data show CDR1 as SGHAT and CDR2 as FQDESV (reference sequence). CDR3 sequence: CASSFFTSTTQETQYF. The CDR3, as DNA: TGTGCCAGCAGCTTTTTCACCAGCACTACACAAGAGACCCAGTACTTC.

This chain connects TRBV19 to TRBJ1-1, with D hard to call. V was cut by 2 bases and J by 1 base, with 11 bases left in between. This CDR3 comprises 15 residues. The V gene's germline CDR1 is LNHDA and CDR2 SQIVND (reference sequence). In DNA, the CDR3 is TGTGCCAGTAGTATATATGGGCAAAAGAACACTGAAGCTTTCTTT. Protein: CASSIYGQKNTEAFF.

Only one count was recorded for this clonotype. One end of the junction is discordant with germline, which a read error may explain. The V gene is TRBV20-1, the J gene TRBJ1-5; D might be TRBD1 (6 bases). This CDR3 region has 15 residues. In germline, CDR1 is DFQATT, CDR2 SNEGSKA (reference sequence). The CDR3 spells CSAGDARGGNQPQHF. The CDR3 DNA follows: TGCAGTGCTGGAGATGCCAGGGGCGGCAATCAGCCCCAGCATTTT.

V gene TRBV24-1 combines with J gene TRBJ1-5; D gene ambiguous. The CDR3 consists of 14 residues. V lost 4 bases and J 7 bases, leaving 13 bases between the germline ends. The germline V gene has CDR1 KGHDR and CDR2 SFDVKD. Here the CDR3 reads CATSDRWSEQPQHF. In DNA form, the CDR3 reads TGTGCCACCAGTGACAGGTGGAGCGAGCAGCCCCAGCATTTT.

This clonotype was found many times. The chain combines TRBV6-1 with TRBJ2-1, with D unclear. The ends were cut back, 1 base at V and 5 bases at J, with 12 bases in the middle. CDR1 MNHNS and CDR2 SASEGT come from the germline V gene. The CDR3 sequence is 15 residues long. The CDR3 is CASSEGPQDHNEQFF. CDR3 sequence (DNA): TGTGCCAGCAGTGAAGGTCCCCAGGACCACAATGAGCAGTTCTTC.

This clonotype was detected many times. The chain employs TRBV2 and TRBJ2-5; D is uncertain. V lost 2 bases and J 4 bases, leaving 14 bases between the germline ends. This CDR3 is built from 15 residues. Germline V CDR1 and CDR2: SNHLY, FYNNEI. DNA of the CDR3: TGTGCCAGCAGTGAATCCGGGCTCCGGCCAGAGACCCAGTACTTC. It is translated as CASSESGLRPETQYF.

This clonotype was seen at least ten times. The junction departs from the called germline gene at one end, perhaps through a read error. The chain is built from TRBV3-1 and TRBJ2-7; no clear D. The CDR3 has 11 residues. The V gene's germline CDR1 is LGHDT and CDR2 YNNKEL (reference sequence). The CDR3 loop reads CASGQTYEQYF. In nucleotides, the CDR3 is TGTGCCAGCGGCCAGACCTACGAGCAGTACTTC.

This clonotype was recorded at least ten times. The chain joins TRBV3-1 to TRBJ1-1; a weak D match, TRBD1 (5 bases). With 4 bases removed from V and 5 bases from J, the gap between germline ends came to 11 bases. This CDR3 has 13 amino acids. Germline CDR1 is LGHDT and CDR2 is YNNKEL (reference sequence). The CDR3 reads CASSPSGPTEAFF. In DNA, the CDR3 is TGTGCCAGCAGCCCCTCGGGACCGACTGAAGCTTTCTTT.

The chain couples TRBV4-1 to TRBJ2-1; the D is unclear. The CDR3 has 15 amino acids. Germline V lookup: CDR1 MGHRA, CDR2 YSYEKL. V was cut by 4 bases and J by 6 bases, with 16 bases left in between. The CDR3 spells CASSPAEASPNEQFF. In nucleotides, the CDR3 is TGCGCCAGCAGCCCCGCCGAGGCGTCTCCCAATGAGCAGTTCTTC.

The chain uses TRBV6-2 or TRBV6-3 and TRBJ1-2; 7 bases are a match to TRBD1. The CDR3 covers 14 residues. J was trimmed by 0 bases and V by 6 bases; bases with no gene match: 4. Germline V gene data show CDR1 as MNHEY and CDR2 as SVGEGT. CDR3 sequence (DNA): TGTGCCAGCAGGCCGGGACAGACTAACTATGGCTACACCTTC. Its translation is CASRPGQTNYGYTF.

This clonotype was counted only a few times. J is TRBJ2-1 and V is TRBV2; TRBD1 agrees at 10 bases. Losses at the gene ends were 7 bases for V and 6 bases for J; bases not matched to a gene: 15. This CDR3 is built from 17 residues. Germline-derived CDR1 and CDR2 are SNHLY and FYNNEI. The CDR3, as DNA: TGTGCCAGCACGCACCCCTTCGACAGGGGGCGTTCCAATGAGCAGTTCTTC. Translated, it gives CASTHPFDRGRSNEQFF.

The chain joins TRBV30 to TRBJ2-5; TRBD2 might be the D (6 bases). From germline, CDR1 is GTSNPN and CDR2 SVGIG (reference sequence). The CDR3 runs to 14 residues. Trimming removed 0 bases from V and 10 bases from J, with 18 bases in between. The CDR3 spells CAWSVGDTLGGQYF. The CDR3 DNA reads TGTGCCTGGAGTGTTGGTGACACCTTGGGGGGCCAGTACTTC. The variable domain in full, completed from reference TRBV30 and TRBJ2-5, reads SQTIHQWPATLVQPVGSPLSLECTVEGTSNPNLYWYRQAAGRGLQLLFYSVGIGQISSEVPQNLSASRPQDRQFILSSKKLLLSDSGFYLCAWSVGDTLGGQYFGPGTRLLVL.

This clonotype was seen a handful of times. The CDR3 nucleotides are TGTGCCATCAGTGATCCGAAGACGATTAGCACAGATACGCAGTATTTT. It translates to CAISDPKTISTDTQYF. This chain uses TRBV10-3 with TRBJ2-3; no clear D. Germline lookup yields CDR1 ENHRY and CDR2 SYGVKD. There are 16 residues in the CDR3. V lost 3 bases and J 0 bases, leaving 13 bases between the germline ends.

This clonotype has a handful of counts. The gene calls are TRBV20-1 and TRBJ1-2, with D perhaps TRBD1 (5 bases). Germline values: CDR1 DFQATT, CDR2 SNEGSKA (reference sequence). The V end was cut by 5 bases, the J end by 8 bases, with 15 bases between. This CDR3 comprises 12 residues. The CDR3 sequence: CSAPDPGQGYTF. DNA for the CDR3: TGCAGTGCTCCAGATCCAGGGCAAGGCTACACCTTC.

At least ten counts were recorded for this clonotype. The J gene is TRBJ1-2, the V gene TRBV28, with D perhaps matching TRBD1 (5 bases). Germline V gene lookup returns CDR1 MDHEN and CDR2 SYDVKM. The CDR3 contains 14 residues. V lost 7 bases and J 0 bases, leaving 12 bases between the germline ends. The CDR3 coding sequence is TGTGCCAGCACACTGGGGACGGCTAACTATGGCTACACCTTC. Protein product: CASTLGTANYGYTF.

This clonotype was observed many times. This chain uses TRBV20-1 with TRBJ2-7, with 10 positions matching TRBD1. CDR3 length: 13 amino acids. J was trimmed by 3 bases and V by 4 bases; bases with no gene match: 3. CDR1 DFQATT and CDR2 SNEGSKA come from the germline V gene (reference sequence). The CDR3 bases are TGCAGTGCTACCTGGACAGGGGGCTACGAGCAGTACTTC. Its translation: CSATWTGGYEQYF.

The V and J genes are TRBV9 and TRBJ2-3; tentative D call: TRBD1 (8 bases). This CDR3 is 15 amino acids long. Germline V gene data show CDR1 as SGDLS and CDR2 as YYNGEE. V was clipped by 3 bases and J by 3 bases, with 14 bases between them. In nucleotides, the CDR3 is TGTGCCAGCAGCGAGCGGGACAGGTCAACAGATACGCAGTATTTT. Amino acid sequence: CASSERDRSTDTQYF.

This chain connects TRBV28 to TRBJ1-1; D unresolved. The CDR3 runs to 13 residues. V lost 3 bases and J lost 6, with 11 bases in between. Looked up from germline, CDR1 is MDHEN and CDR2 is SYDVKM. The CDR3 loop reads CASSLNGRAEAFF. The CDR3 DNA follows: TGTGCCAGCAGTTTGAACGGGAGGGCTGAAGCTTTCTTT.